The clone carrying this T cell receptor (beta chain) was recorded at least ten times. Its antigen is unidentified. Germline CDR1 is SGHRS and CDR2 is YFSETQ. The CDR3 spans 13 residues. V was clipped by 5 bases and J by 0 bases, with 5 bases between them. The record originates from a study of T-cell memory formation after mild COVID-19. Overall study context: Most TCR clusters belonged to a single donor.

Study findings and constraints: Unconfirmed was the SARS-CoV-2 specificity of second-wave clones that peaked on day 37. CD4+ clones that contracted lay mainly in CM and EM; CD8+ ones lay in EMRA. In pre-infection memory, a portion of responding clones appeared, which suggested that cross-reactive memory joined.

TCRdb itself ran the 5' RACE reads through MiXCR, one entry per CDR3 protein. The sample yields around 36,000 distinct CDR3 sequences, about an eighth seen once. This sequence was found in a man younger than 35 who had mild COVID-19 (a few samples of this study predate the infection). Cell type and time point are not known. The sequencing sample was made of PBMCs or a T cell subset sorted from them (not recorded which). The rearrangement uses TRBV5-1 and TRBJ1-4; D remains unclear. CDR3 region: CASRAATNEKLFF. The CDR3 DNA follows: TGCGCCAGCAGGGCTGCAACTAATGAAAAACTGTTTTTT.